This T cell receptor (beta chain) was obtained from a study of blood T cell repertoires in COVID-19. The CDR3 consists of 13 residues. The J segment lost 3 bases and the V segment lost 6 bases, leaving 4 bases of the junction unmatched. Repertoires were generated with immunoSEQ multiplex PCR, while TCRdb's copy carries only in-frame clones and drops some. The table has 170,000 or so clones, approximately 83% seen once. The sequenced sample consisted of peripheral blood. This receptor was taken from a woman aged 60 to 75 with acute or convalescent COVID-19. The chain combines TRBV12-3 or TRBV12-4 with TRBJ2-7; 8 bases line up with TRBD2. The CDR3 sequence is CASSRGGFYEQYF. CDR3 nucleotides: TGTGCCAGCAGCCGGGGGGGATTCTACGAGCAGTACTTC.